What follows are 3 T cell receptor beta chains derived from one specimen sequenced in a study of beta chain features in type 1 diabetes. Reverse transcribing all isolated RNA meant expressed TCRB transcripts were sequenced. Measured with immunoSEQ multiplex PCR; TCRdb has only the in-frame clones, and not every one. Of approximately 160,000 clones in the sample, over 7.5% were seen once. Sample: central memory CD4+ T cells from blood. The receptors come from a woman between 18 and 29 years old in good health.

The V and J genes are TRBV6-6 and TRBJ1-2; TRBD1 is a possible D gene (5 bases). This CDR3 is 14 amino acids long. Germline V lookup: CDR1 MNHNY, CDR2 SVGAGI (reference sequence). Deletions cut 8 bases from V and 8 bases from J, with 21 bases between. The DNA for the CDR3 is TGTGCCAGCGAGTCCACAGGCTCCTTGGAAGGCTACACCTTC. It yields the protein CASESTGSLEGYTF.

This clone was seen a handful of times. V usage is TRBV7-3 and J usage is TRBJ2-2; 9 bases fit TRBD2. The CDR3 length is 17 residues. Germline V gives CDR1 SGHTA, CDR2 FQGTGA. V was pared by 4 bases and J by 0 bases, with 6 bases of the junction left unmatched. CDR3 residues: CASSSSSGNANTGELFF. CDR3 DNA: TGTGCCAGCAGCTCTTCTAGCGGGAACGCGAACACCGGGGAGCTGTTTTTT. The full variable domain, its missing parts supplied by reference TRBV7-3 and TRBJ2-2, is GAGVSQTPSNKVTEKGKYVELRCDPISGHTALYWYRQSLGQGPEFLIYFQGTGAADDSGLPNDRFFAVRPEGSVSTLKIQRTERGDSAVYLCASSSSSGNANTGELFFGEGSRLTVL.

The chain couples TRBV12-5 to TRBJ1-5; TRBD1 matches at 8 bases. J lost 6 bases, V lost 2 bases, and 0 bases had no gene match. In germline, CDR1 is LGHNT, CDR2 FRNRAP. CDR3 size: 13 residues. DNA of the CDR3: TGTGCTAGTGGTTTGACAGGGGGTCAGCCCCAGCATTTT. It translates to CASGLTGGQPQHF.